This TCR beta chain was recovered during a study of blood T cell repertoires in COVID-19. At the level of the study: Spain, Italy and the United States supplied samples that represented acute and convalescent COVID-19. T cells, B-cell-depleted T cells, or PBMCs provided the cDNA or gDNA that served as material.

Assay used: immunoSEQ multiplex PCR; TCRdb lists only in-frame clones, some missing. The sample contains hundreds of thousands of clones, 81% of which appear only once. This CDR3 contains 16 residues. CDR1 SGDLS and CDR2 YYNGEE come from the germline V gene. The V gene end was trimmed by 0 bases and the J gene end by 5 bases; junction bases not matched to a gene: 10. The chain couples TRBV9 to TRBJ2-5, with 7 bases identical to TRBD2. The TCR originated in a woman aged 80 or over with COVID-19, enrolled during active disease. The sample comprised peripheral blood. CDR3 sequence reads: CASSVVGTMSLETQYF. The CDR3 nucleotides are TGTGCCAGCAGCGTAGTTGGGACTATGTCCCTGGAGACCCAGTACTTC.